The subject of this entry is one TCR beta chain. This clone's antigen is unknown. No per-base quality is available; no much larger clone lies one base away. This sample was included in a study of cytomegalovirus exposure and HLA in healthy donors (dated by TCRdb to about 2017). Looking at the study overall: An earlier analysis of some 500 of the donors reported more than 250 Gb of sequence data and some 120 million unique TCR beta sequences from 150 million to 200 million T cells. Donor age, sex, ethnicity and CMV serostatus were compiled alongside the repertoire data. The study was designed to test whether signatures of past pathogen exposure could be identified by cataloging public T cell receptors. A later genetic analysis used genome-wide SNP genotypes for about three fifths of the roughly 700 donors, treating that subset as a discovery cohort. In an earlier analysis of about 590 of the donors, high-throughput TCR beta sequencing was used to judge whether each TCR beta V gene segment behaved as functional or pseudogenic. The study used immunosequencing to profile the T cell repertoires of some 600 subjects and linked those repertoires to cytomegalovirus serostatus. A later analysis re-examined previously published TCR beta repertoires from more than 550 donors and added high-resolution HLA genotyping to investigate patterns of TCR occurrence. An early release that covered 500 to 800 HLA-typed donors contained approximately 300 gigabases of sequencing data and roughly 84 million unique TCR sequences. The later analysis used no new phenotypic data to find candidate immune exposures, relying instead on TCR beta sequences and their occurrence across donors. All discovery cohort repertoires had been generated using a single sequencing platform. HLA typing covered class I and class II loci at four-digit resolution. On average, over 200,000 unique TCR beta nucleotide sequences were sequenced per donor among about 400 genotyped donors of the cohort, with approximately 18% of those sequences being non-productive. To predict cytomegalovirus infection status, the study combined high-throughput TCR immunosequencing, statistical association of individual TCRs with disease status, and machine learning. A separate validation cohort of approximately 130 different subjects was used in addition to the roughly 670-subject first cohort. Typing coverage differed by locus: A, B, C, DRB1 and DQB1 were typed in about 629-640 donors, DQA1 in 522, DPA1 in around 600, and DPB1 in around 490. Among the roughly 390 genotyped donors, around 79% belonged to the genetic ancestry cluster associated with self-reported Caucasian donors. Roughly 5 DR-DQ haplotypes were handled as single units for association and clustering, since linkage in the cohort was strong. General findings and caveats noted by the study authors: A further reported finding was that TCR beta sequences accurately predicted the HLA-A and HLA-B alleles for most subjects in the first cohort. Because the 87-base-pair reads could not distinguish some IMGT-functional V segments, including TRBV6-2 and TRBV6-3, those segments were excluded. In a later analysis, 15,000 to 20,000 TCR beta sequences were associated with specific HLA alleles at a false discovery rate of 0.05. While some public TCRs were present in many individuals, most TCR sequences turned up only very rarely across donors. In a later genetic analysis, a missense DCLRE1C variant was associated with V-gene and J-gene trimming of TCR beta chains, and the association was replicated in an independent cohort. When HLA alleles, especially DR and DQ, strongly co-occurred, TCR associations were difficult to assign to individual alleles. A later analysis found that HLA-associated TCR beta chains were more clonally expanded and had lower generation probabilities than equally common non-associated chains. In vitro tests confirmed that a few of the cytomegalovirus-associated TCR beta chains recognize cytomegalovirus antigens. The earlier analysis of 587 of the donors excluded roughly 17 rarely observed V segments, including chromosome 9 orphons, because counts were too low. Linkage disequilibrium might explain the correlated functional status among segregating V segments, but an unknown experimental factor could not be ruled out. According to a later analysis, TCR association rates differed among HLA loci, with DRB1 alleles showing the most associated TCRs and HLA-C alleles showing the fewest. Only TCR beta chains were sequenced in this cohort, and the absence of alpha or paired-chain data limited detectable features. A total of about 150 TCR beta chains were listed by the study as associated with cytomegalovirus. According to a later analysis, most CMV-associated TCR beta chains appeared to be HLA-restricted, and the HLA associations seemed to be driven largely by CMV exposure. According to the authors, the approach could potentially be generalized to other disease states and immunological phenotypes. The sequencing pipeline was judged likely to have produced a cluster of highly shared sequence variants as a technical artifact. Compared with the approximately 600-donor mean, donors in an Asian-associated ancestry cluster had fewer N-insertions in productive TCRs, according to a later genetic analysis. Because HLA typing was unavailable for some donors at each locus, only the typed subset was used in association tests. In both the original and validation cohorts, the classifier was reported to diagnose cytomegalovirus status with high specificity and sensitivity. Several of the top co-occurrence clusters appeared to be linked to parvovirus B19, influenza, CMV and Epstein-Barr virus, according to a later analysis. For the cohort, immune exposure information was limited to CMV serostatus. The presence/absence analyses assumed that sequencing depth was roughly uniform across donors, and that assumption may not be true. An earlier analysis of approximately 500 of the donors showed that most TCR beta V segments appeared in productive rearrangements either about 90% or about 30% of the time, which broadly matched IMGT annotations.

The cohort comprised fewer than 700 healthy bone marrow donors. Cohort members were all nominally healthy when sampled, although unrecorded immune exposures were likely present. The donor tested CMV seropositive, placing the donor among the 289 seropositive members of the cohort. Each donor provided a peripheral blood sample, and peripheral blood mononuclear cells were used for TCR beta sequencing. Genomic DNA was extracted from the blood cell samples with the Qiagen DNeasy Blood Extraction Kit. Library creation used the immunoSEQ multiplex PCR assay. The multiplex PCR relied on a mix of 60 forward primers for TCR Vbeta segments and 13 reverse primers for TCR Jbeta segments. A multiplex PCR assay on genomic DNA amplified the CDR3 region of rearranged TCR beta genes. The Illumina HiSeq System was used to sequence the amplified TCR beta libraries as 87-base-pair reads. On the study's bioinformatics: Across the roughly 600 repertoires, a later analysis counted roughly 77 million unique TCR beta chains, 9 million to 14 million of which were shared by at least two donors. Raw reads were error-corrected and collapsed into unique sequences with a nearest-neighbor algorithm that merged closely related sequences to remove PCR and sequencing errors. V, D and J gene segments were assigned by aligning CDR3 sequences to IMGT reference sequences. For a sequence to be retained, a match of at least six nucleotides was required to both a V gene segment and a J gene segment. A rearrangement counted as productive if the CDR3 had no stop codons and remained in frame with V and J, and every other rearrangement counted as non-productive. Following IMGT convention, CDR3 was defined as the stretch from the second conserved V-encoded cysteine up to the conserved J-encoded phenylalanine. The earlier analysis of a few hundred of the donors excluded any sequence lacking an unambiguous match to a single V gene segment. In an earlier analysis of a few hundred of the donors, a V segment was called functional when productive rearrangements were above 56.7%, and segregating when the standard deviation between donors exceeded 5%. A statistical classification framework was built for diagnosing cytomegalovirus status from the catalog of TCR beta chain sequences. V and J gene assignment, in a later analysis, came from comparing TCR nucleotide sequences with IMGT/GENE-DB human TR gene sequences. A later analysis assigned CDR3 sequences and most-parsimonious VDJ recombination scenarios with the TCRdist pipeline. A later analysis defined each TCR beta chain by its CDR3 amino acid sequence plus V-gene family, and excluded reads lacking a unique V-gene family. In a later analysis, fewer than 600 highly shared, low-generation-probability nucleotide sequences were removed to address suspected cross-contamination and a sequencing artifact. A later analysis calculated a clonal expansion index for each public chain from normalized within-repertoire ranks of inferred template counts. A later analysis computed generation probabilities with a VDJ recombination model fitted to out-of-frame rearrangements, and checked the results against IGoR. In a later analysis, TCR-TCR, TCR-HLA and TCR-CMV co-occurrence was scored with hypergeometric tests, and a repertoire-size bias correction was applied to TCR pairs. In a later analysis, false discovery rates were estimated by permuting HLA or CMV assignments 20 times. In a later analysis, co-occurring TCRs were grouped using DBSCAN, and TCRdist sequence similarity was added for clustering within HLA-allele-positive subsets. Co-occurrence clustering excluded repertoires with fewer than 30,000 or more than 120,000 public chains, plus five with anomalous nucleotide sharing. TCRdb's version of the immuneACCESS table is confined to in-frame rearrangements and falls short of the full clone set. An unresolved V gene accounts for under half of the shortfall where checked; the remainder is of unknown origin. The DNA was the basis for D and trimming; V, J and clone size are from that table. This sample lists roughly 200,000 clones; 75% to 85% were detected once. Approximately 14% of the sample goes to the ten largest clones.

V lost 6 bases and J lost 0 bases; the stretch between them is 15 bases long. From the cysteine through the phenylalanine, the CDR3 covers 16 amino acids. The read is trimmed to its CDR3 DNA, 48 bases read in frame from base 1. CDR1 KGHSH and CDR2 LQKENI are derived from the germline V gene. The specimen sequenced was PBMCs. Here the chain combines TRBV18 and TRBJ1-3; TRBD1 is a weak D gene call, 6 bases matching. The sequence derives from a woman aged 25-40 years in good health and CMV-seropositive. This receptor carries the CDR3 CASSPSSGDSGNTIYF. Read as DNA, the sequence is TGTGCCAGCTCGCCCAGTTCAGGGGACTCTGGAAACACCATATATTTT.